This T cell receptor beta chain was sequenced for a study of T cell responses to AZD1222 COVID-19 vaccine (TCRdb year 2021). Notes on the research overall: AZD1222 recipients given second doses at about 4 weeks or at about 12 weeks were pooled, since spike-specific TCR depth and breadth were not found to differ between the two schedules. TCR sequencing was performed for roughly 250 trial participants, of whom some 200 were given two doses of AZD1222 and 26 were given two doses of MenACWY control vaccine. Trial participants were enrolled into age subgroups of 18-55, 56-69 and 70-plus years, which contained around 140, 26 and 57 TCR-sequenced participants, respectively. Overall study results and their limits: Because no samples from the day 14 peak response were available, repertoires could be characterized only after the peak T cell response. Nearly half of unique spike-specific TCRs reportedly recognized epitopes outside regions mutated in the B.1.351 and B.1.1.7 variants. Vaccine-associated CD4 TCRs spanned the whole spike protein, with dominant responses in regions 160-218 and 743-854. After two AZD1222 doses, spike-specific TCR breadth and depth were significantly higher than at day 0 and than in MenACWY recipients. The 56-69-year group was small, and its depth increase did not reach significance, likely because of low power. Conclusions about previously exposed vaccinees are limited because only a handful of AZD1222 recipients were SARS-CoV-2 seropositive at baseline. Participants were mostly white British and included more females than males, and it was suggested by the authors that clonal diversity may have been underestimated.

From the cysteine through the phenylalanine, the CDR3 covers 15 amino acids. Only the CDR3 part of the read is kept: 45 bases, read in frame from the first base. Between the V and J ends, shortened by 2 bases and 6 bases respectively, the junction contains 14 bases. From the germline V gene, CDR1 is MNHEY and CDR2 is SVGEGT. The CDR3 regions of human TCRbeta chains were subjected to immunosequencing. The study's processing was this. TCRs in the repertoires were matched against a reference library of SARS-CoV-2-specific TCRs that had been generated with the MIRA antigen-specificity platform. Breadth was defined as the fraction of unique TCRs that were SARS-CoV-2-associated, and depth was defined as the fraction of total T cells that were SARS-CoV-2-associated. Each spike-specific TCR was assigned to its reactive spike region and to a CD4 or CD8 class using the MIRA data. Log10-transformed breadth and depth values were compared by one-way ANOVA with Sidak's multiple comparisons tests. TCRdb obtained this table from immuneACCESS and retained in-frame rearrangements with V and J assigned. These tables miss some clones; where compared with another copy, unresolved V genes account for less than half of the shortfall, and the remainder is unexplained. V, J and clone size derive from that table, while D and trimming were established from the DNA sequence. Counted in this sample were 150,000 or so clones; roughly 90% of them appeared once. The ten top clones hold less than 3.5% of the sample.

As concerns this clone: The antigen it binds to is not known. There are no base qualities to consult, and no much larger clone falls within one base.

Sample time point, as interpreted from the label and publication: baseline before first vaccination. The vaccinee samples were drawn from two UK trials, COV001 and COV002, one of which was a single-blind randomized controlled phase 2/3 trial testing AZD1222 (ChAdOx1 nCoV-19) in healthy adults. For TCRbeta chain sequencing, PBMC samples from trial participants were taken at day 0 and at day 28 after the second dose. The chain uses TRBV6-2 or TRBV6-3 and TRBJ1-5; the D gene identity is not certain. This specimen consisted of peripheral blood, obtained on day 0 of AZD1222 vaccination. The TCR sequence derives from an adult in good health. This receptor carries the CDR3 CASSYPRGVTQPQHF. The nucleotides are TGTGCCAGCAGTTACCCGCGCGGCGTTACTCAGCCCCAGCATTTT.